This T cell receptor (beta chain) derives from a study of CXCR3-negative and CXCR3-positive naive CD8 T cells. Regarding the study as a whole: Between one naive subset and the other, surface CD5 was comparable, and TCR strength was inferred from TRB CDR3 properties.

For this clonotype: Its cognate antigen is unknown.

The germline V gene encodes CDR1 MNHNY and CDR2 SVGAGI (reference sequence). CDR3 length equals 13 residues. The authors prepared UMI-labeled TRB cDNA libraries by 5' RACE. TCRdb reprocessed the 5' RACE reads, keeping one entry per CDR3 protein, no DNA. The sample includes about 82,000 distinct CDR3 sequences. This sequence was found in a human donor in good health. Some clones in this sample may be carry-over from other donors' samples. Sequencing used naive CXCR3- CD8+ T cells from blood. Subset denoted: CD45RO-CCR7+CD27+CD95- naive CD8+ T cells lacking CXCR3 (TNR3-). V is TRBV6-6 and J is TRBJ1-1; the D call of TRBD1 rests on TCRdb alone, since no DNA is present to check it. This chain's CDR3 is CASTLGGNTEAFF.